The subject of this entry is one T cell receptor (beta chain). The sample comes from a study of blood T cell repertoires in COVID-19. The protocol was immunoSEQ multiplex PCR, while the TCRdb copy is restricted to in-frame clones and leaves out a portion. There are about 150,000 clones in the sample; 80% to 90% occur only once, and 15% lies in the top ten. Sequenced input: peripheral blood. The sequence came from a woman in her forties with acute or convalescent COVID-19.

CDR3 protein: CASSPVGGPYEQYF. The CDR3 region has the DNA TGCGCCAGCAGCCCCGTAGGGGGTCCCTACGAGCAGTACTTC. The chain joins TRBV5-1 to TRBJ2-7, with a tentative D call TRBD1 (6 bases). V lost 4 bases and J lost 2, with 13 bases in between. The V gene's germline CDR1 is SGHRS and CDR2 YFSETQ. The CDR3 runs 14 residues.